One sample yielded the 27 T cell receptor beta chains listed below, sequenced in a study of T-cell reconstitution after alpha-beta-depleted transplantation in children. Construction of the TCRbeta library involved unique molecular identifiers. From the PCR reads, TCRdb called clonotypes with MiXCR, one entry per CDR3 protein. The data show about 870,000 distinct CDR3 sequences, about 16% seen once. The starting material was PBMCs, mostly from graft donor cells, obtained 360 days after TCRalphabeta/CD19-depleted stem cell transplant. All receptors derive from a male patient between 5 and 17 years old who had a stem cell transplant for acute lymphoblastic leukemia, so the T cells may come from the graft donor.

This clonotype occurred many times. V usage is TRBV5-1 and J usage is TRBJ2-2; TRBD2 agrees at 8 bases. The CDR3 loop spans 15 amino acids. V trimming: 2 bases; J trimming: 0 bases; junction bases outside the gene matches: 0. The germline V gene encodes CDR1 SGHRS and CDR2 YFSETQ. CDR3 residues: CASSFSGANTGELFF. DNA for the CDR3: TGCGCCAGCAGCTTTAGCGGGGCGAACACCGGGGAGCTGTTTTTT. Filled out from reference TRBV5-1 and TRBJ2-2, the complete variable domain reads KAGVTQTPRYLIKTRGQQVTLSCSPISGHRSVSWYQQTPGQGLQFLFEYFSETQRNKGNFPGRFSGRQFSNSRSEMNVSTLELGDSALYLCASSFSGANTGELFFGEGSRLTVL.

This clonotype was seen only a few times. This rearrangement joins TRBV5-1 to TRBJ2-4; 7 bases line up with TRBD1. The CDR3 is made up of 15 amino acids. V lost 3 bases and J lost 6; bases outside the gene matches: 9. Germline V gives CDR1 SGHRS, CDR2 YFSETQ. The CDR3 region is CASSSQGGGGNIQYF. CDR3 nucleotide sequence: TGCGCCAGCAGCTCTCAAGGGGGCGGCGGAAACATTCAGTACTTC.

This clonotype showed up many times. This rearrangement joins TRBV5-6 to TRBJ2-3; D uncertain. CDR3 length: 15 residues. The V end was cut by 3 bases, the J end by 2 bases, with 13 bases between. Germline V gene lookup returns CDR1 SGHDT and CDR2 YYEEEE. The CDR3 region is CASSSSVYLTDTQYF. CDR3 in DNA: TGTGCCAGCAGCTCTTCGGTCTACCTCACAGATACGCAGTATTTT. Full variable domain (outside the CDR3, taken from reference TRBV5-6 and TRBJ2-3): DAGVTQSPTHLIKTRGQQVTLRCSPKSGHDTVSWYQQALGQGPQFIFQYYEEEERQRGNFPDRFSGHQFPNYSSELNVNALLLGDSALYLCASSSSVYLTDTQYFGPGTRLTVL.

At least ten counts were recorded for this clonotype. The chain employs TRBV24-1 and TRBJ2-2; possible D gene TRBD1, 6 bases. Germline V gene data show CDR1 as KGHDR and CDR2 as SFDVKD. The V end was cut by 5 bases, the J end by 0 bases, with 12 bases between. The CDR3 extends over 16 amino acids. The CDR3 DNA reads as TGTGCCACCAGTGGGCCAGGGGCCCCGAACACCGGGGAGCTGTTTTTT. Protein product: CATSGPGAPNTGELFF.

The gene calls are TRBV29-1 and TRBJ2-7; possible D gene TRBD2, 5 bases. CDR1 is SQVTM, CDR2 ANQGSEA, per germline. CDR3 length equals 13 residues. CDR3 in amino acids: CAGLWSGIYEQYF. In nucleotides, the CDR3 is TGCGCCGGGCTTTGGAGCGGAATATACGAGCAGTACTTC.

This clonotype showed up just a few times. The J gene is TRBJ2-2, the V gene TRBV25-1; D call uncertain. Germline V lookup: CDR1 MGHDK, CDR2 SYGVNS. Trimming took 4 bases from V and 5 from J, leaving 11 bases between them. The CDR3 totals 14 residues. For the CDR3, the DNA is TGTGCCAGCAGTGGGACCCCCAGGACCGGGGAGCTGTTTTTT. Translated, it gives CASSGTPRTGELFF.

The chain couples TRBV5-1 to TRBJ2-4, with D uncertain. The CDR3 is 14 amino acids. Germline V gene lookup returns CDR1 SGHRS and CDR2 YFSETQ. The V gene lost 0 bases and the J gene lost 7 bases, with 11 bases spanning the gap. The CDR3 loop reads CASSLGGRWNIQYF. In DNA, the CDR3 is TGCGCCAGCAGCTTGGGAGGTCGGTGGAACATTCAGTACTTC.

The gene calls are TRBV6-1 and TRBJ2-2; TRBD2 aligns across 10 bases. Germline V lookup: CDR1 MNHNS, CDR2 SASEGT. V was clipped by 5 bases and J by 3 bases; unmatched bases: 6. The length of the CDR3 is 16 residues. CDR3 sequence reads: CASSQGTSAYTGELFF. CDR3 bases: TGTGCCAGCAGTCAGGGGACTAGCGCCTACACCGGGGAGCTGTTTTTT.

This clonotype was counted a few times. The V gene is TRBV24-1, the J gene TRBJ2-1; D unresolved. The ends were cut back, 6 bases at V and 4 bases at J, with 3 bases in the middle. CDR3 length: 11 residues. The germline gives CDR1 KGHDR, CDR2 SFDVKD. In DNA form, the CDR3 reads TGTGCCACCAGTAATTACAATGAGCAGTTCTTC. This gives the protein CATSNYNEQFF.

With regard to this clonotype: Just one base apart from a much larger clone, this may be a read error. This chain uses TRBV7-6 with TRBJ1-1, with 9 bases lining up with TRBD1. Germline loops: CDR1 SGHVS, CDR2 FNYEAQ. The CDR3 loop spans 13 amino acids. V shed 4 bases, J shed 4 bases, and the junction held 1 base outside the gene matches. The CDR3, as DNA: TGTGCCAGCAGCTGGGACAGGGTCACTGAAGCTTTCTTT. Protein: CASSWDRVTEAFF.

V gene TRBV7-3 combines with J gene TRBJ1-4, with TRBD1 matching 7 bases. Germline V gene lookup returns CDR1 SGHTA and CDR2 FQGTGA. This CDR3 is 15 amino acids long. V was clipped by 4 bases and J by 4 bases; unmatched bases: 6. The CDR3: CASSSSGTVNEKLFF. DNA of the CDR3: TGTGCCAGCAGCTCTTCCGGGACAGTTAATGAAAAACTGTTTTTT.

The rearrangement joins TRBV5-1 to TRBJ2-7; D possibly corresponds to TRBD1 (6 bases). The CDR3 is 15 residues long. The germline V gene has CDR1 SGHRS and CDR2 YFSETQ. V lost 3 bases to trimming and J lost 2 bases, with 15 bases between them. The CDR3: CASSSYRARAYEQYF. In nucleotides, the CDR3 is TGCGCCAGCAGCTCCTACAGGGCCCGGGCCTACGAGCAGTACTTC.

This clonotype was picked up a small number of times. The chain combines TRBV19 with TRBJ2-2, with D possibly called TRBD1 or TRBD2 (6 bases each). Germline loops: CDR1 LNHDA, CDR2 SQIVND (reference sequence). Trimming pared 9 bases from V and 3 bases from J, leaving 17 bases between. The CDR3 covers 15 residues. CDR3 nucleotides: TGTGCCAGCAGAGTTACGAGGGGGGACACCGGGGAGCTGTTTTTT. Residues: CASRVTRGDTGELFF. Supplemented by reference TRBV19 and TRBJ2-2, the full variable domain reads DGGITQSPKYLFRKEGQNVTLSCEQNLNHDAMYWYRQDPGQGLRLIYYSQIVNDFQKGDIAEGYSVSREKKESFPLTVTSAQKNPTAFYLCASRVTRGDTGELFFGEGSRLTVL.

This clonotype has at least ten counts. The gene calls are TRBV5-1 and TRBJ2-5; TRBD2 matches at 7 bases. The length of the CDR3 is 15 residues. Losses at the gene ends were 0 bases for V and 5 bases for J; bases not matched to a gene: 7. CDR1 SGHRS and CDR2 YFSETQ come from the germline V gene. Here the CDR3 reads CASSLELALGETQYF. CDR3 DNA: TGCGCCAGCAGCTTGGAACTAGCGTTAGGGGAGACCCAGTACTTC.

This chain joins TRBV20-1 and TRBJ2-1; 10 bases align to TRBD2. V dropped 0 bases and J dropped 7; count of bases not matched to a gene: 15. There are 18 residues in the CDR3. Per the germline V gene, CDR1 is DFQATT and CDR2 is SNEGSKA (reference sequence). CDR3 in DNA: TGCAGTGCTAGAGATCCTAACTTTGGGCCTAGCGGGGGAAATGAGCAGTTCTTC. Amino acid sequence: CSARDPNFGPSGGNEQFF.

The table lists this clonotype with many counts. The chain combines TRBV7-9 with TRBJ2-7; D may be TRBD1 or TRBD2 (6 bases each). Trimming took off 5 bases at V and 2 bases at J, with 16 bases between the two ends. CDR3 length: 15 amino acids. Germline V gene lookup returns CDR1 SEHNR and CDR2 FQNEAQ (reference sequence). CDR3 nucleotides: TGTGCCAGCAGCGCCTTGGGAAGGGGGGCCTACGAGCAGTACTTC. It translates to CASSALGRGAYEQYF. Using reference TRBV7-9 and TRBJ2-7 for the parts outside the CDR3, the full variable domain is DTGVSQNPRHKITKRGQNVTFRCDPISEHNRLYWYRQTLGQGPEFLTYFQNEAQLEKSRLLSDRFSAERPKGSFSTLEIQRTEQGDSAMYLCASSALGRGAYEQYFGPGTRLTVT.

This clonotype has ten or more counts. V gene TRBV12-3 or TRBV12-4 combines with J gene TRBJ2-5; TRBD1 is a possible D gene (6 bases). CDR3 length: 14 residues. V gave up 5 bases and J gave up 5 bases, with 15 bases separating them. CDR3 region: CASSTQGLGETQYF. CDR3 bases: TGTGCCAGCAGTACCCAGGGGTTGGGGGAGACCCAGTACTTC.

This clonotype has only a few counts. This chain joins TRBV20-1 and TRBJ1-5; no clear D. The CDR3 consists of 14 residues. The germline V and J ends were trimmed by 1 base and 5 bases, with 12 bases remaining between them. Per the germline V gene, CDR1 is DFQATT and CDR2 is SNEGSKA (reference sequence). The DNA of the CDR3 is TGCAGTGCTAGAGCCACGGGTTCATATCAGCCCCAGCATTTT. It encodes CSARATGSYQPQHF.

This clonotype appeared a few times. The V call is TRBV6-1, the J call TRBJ2-7, with 8 positions matching TRBD1. Trimming cost V 9 bases and J 1 base; bases outside gene matches: 11. The germline CDR1 and CDR2 sequences are MNHNS and SASEGT. The CDR3 extends over 15 amino acids. The CDR3 sequence is CASFRGPTPSYEQYF. Written as DNA, the CDR3 is TGTGCCAGTTTCAGGGGGCCGACCCCTTCCTACGAGCAGTACTTC.

The chain joins TRBV20-1 to TRBJ1-5, with D perhaps matching TRBD1 (5 bases). Germline V lookup: CDR1 DFQATT, CDR2 SNEGSKA (reference sequence). This CDR3 region has 14 residues. Trimming took 6 bases from V and 6 from J, leaving 18 bases between them. The CDR3: CSAQSPGRRQPQHF. The DNA of the CDR3 is TGCAGTGCCCAAAGTCCAGGGAGGCGTCAGCCCCAGCATTTT.

This rearrangement joins TRBV6-2 or TRBV6-3 to TRBJ2-1; no definite D call. Germline loops: CDR1 MNHEY, CDR2 SVGEGT. Trimming pared 5 bases from V and 6 bases from J, leaving 20 bases between. This CDR3 region has 16 residues. The CDR3 here is CASSRPPRPTINEQFF. CDR3 in DNA: TGTGCCAGCAGTCGCCCTCCGCGTCCTACAATCAATGAGCAGTTCTTC.

The chain joins TRBV9 to TRBJ2-2; 8 bases are shared with TRBD2. The CDR3 length is 15 residues. Germline V lookup: CDR1 SGDLS, CDR2 YYNGEE. The junction had 2 bases not matched to a gene; V was cut back by 1 base and J by 3 bases. The CDR3 DNA sequence: TGTGCCAGCAGCGTACCGGGACTAGACACCGGGGAGCTGTTTTTT. This gives the protein CASSVPGLDTGELFF.

With regard to this clonotype: Relative to the germline gene, one junction end is altered; a read error may explain this. The V gene is TRBV4-1, the J gene TRBJ1-4; the D is unclear. CDR1 is MGHRA and CDR2 is YSYEKL in the germline V gene. The CDR3 has 16 residues. CDR3 in DNA: TGCGCCAGCATCCAAGTCCTACCAGGAGGAAGTGAAAAACTGTTTTTT. As protein: CASIQVLPGGSEKLFF.

The CDR3: CASSLTPTRRTDTQYF. CDR3 sequence (DNA): TGTGCCAGCAGCTTAACGCCGACGCGGCGCACAGATACGCAGTATTTT. This rearrangement joins TRBV7-2 to TRBJ2-3; no firm D call. Deletions cut 2 bases from V and 1 base from J, with 13 bases between. From germline, CDR1 is SGHTA and CDR2 FQGNSA. The CDR3 is made up of 16 amino acids.

This clonotype occurred many times. The DNA of the CDR3 is TGTGCCAGCAGGGGGGGCAGCAATGAGCAGTTCTTC. Its protein is CASRGGSNEQFF. The chain links TRBV12-3 or TRBV12-4 to TRBJ2-1; D possibly uses TRBD1 or TRBD2 (6 bases each). The CDR3 length is 12 residues. Between the trimmed V and J ends, which lost 6 bases and 6 bases, there was a span of 9 bases.

In DNA, the CDR3 is TGTGCCAGCAGACCCTCCGGGACAGGGGTAAGAGCGGTCTCCTACAATGAGCAGTTCTTC. It is translated as CASRPSGTGVRAVSYNEQFF. The chain joins TRBV27 to TRBJ2-1, with 10 bases aligning to TRBD1. CDR3 length: 20 residues. Trimming removed 6 bases from V and 0 bases from J; junction bases left unmatched: 17. Germline CDR1 is MNHEY and CDR2 is SMNVEV (reference sequence).

The chain is built from TRBV19 and TRBJ2-3, with TRBD2 as a possible D gene (5 bases). Germline V lookup: CDR1 LNHDA, CDR2 SQIVND (reference sequence). V was shortened by 4 bases and J by 6 bases, with 11 bases between the two germline ends. This CDR3 is built from 13 residues. CDR3 amino acids: CASSNLLVDTQYF. The DNA of the CDR3 is TGTGCCAGTAGTAACCTACTAGTTGATACGCAGTATTTT.